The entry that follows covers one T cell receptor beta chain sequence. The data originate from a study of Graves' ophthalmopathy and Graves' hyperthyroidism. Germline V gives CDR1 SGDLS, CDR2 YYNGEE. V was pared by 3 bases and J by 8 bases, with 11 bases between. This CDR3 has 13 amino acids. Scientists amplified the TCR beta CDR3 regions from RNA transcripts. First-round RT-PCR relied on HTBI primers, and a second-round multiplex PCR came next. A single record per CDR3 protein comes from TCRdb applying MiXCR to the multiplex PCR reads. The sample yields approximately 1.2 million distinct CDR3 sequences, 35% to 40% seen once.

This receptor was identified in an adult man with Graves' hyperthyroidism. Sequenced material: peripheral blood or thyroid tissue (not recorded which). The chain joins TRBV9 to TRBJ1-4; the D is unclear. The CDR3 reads CASSEGGKEKLFF. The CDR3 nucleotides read TGTGCCAGCAGCGAGGGTGGTAAGGAAAAACTGTTTTTT.